The 14 T cell receptor beta chains below all came from one sample that was sequenced in a study of T cells in localized non-small cell lung cancer. Sequenced by immunoSEQ multiplex PCR; TCRdb stores in-frame clones only, minus some. The data hold roughly 25,000 clones, with around 86% observed a single time. The sample consisted of peripheral blood, taken before any cancer treatment. The source is a male donor aged 60 or over with stage II squamous cell lung carcinoma.

The chain carries TRBV28 and TRBJ2-1, with 7 bases lining up with TRBD1. The length of the CDR3 is 15 residues. Germline V lookup: CDR1 MDHEN, CDR2 SYDVKM. V trimming: 6 bases; J trimming: 3 bases; junction bases outside the gene matches: 8. The CDR3 DNA sequence: TGTGCCAGCAGACCGACAGGGAACCACTACAATGAGCAGTTCTTC. It yields the protein CASRPTGNHYNEQFF.

This clone was seen only once. The chain is built from TRBV10-3 and TRBJ1-3; TRBD1 agrees at 7 bases. This CDR3 is built from 15 residues. Germline V gene data show CDR1 as ENHRY and CDR2 as SYGVKD. V was clipped by 4 bases and J by 1 base; unmatched bases: 4. This CDR3 reads CAISGGDRSGNTIYF. The CDR3 coding sequence is TGTGCCATCAGTGGGGGGGACAGATCTGGAAACACCATATATTTT.

The chain links TRBV29-1 to TRBJ1-1, with unresolved D. Trimming shortened V by 7 bases and J by 4 bases, and 13 bases separated the two germline ends. This CDR3 has 12 amino acids. In germline, CDR1 is SQVTM, CDR2 ANQGSEA. CDR3 nucleotides: TGCAGCGCCCTCTCGGTAGGCACTGAAGCTTTCTTT. Amino acid sequence: CSALSVGTEAFF.

This chain joins TRBV7-8 and TRBJ2-7; 7 positions agree with TRBD2. Per the germline V gene, CDR1 is SGHVS and CDR2 is FQNEAQ. J gave up 0 bases and V 4 bases, and 9 bases lay outside the gene matches. The CDR3 loop spans 16 amino acids. CDR3 sequence: CASSSAGRLSSYEQYF. The CDR3 region has the DNA TGTGCCAGCAGCTCCGCCGGGAGGCTGAGCTCCTACGAGCAGTACTTC. The complete variable domain, with remaining parts taken from reference TRBV7-8 and TRBJ2-7, reads GAGVSQSPRYKVAKRGQDVALRCDPISGHVSLFWYQQALGQGPEFLTYFQNEAQLDKSGLPSDRFFAERPEGSVSTLKIQRTQQEDSAVYLCASSSAGRLSSYEQYFGPGTRLTVT.

The V gene is TRBV5-6, the J gene TRBJ1-3, with unresolved D. CDR1 and CDR2 from the germline V gene are SGHDT and YYEEEE. This CDR3 is built from 15 residues. V lost 1 base, J lost 0 bases, and 8 bases lay in between. The CDR3 reads CASSLLGPSGNTIYF. The CDR3 nucleotides are TGTGCCAGCAGCTTGCTCGGGCCCTCTGGAAACACCATATATTTT.

The rearrangement joins TRBV18 to TRBJ1-5; no definite D call. Germline V gives CDR1 KGHSH, CDR2 LQKENI. V was clipped by 3 bases and J by 2 bases, with 11 bases between them. The CDR3 is made up of 15 amino acids. The chain's CDR3 is CASSPRDGGNQPQHF. The CDR3 DNA is TGTGCCAGCTCACCGAGGGATGGGGGCAATCAGCCCCAGCATTTT.

This clone appeared a few times. The rearrangement joins TRBV29-1 to TRBJ1-5, with a weak D call TRBD1 (6 bases). The V end was cut by 7 bases, the J end by 3 bases, with 13 bases between. CDR1 is SQVTM, CDR2 ANQGSEA, per germline. The CDR3 is made up of 13 amino acids. CDR3 in amino acids: CSAQDRINQPQHF. In DNA form, the CDR3 reads TGCAGCGCTCAAGACAGGATCAATCAGCCCCAGCATTTT. Drawing the rest from reference TRBV29-1 and TRBJ1-5, the complete variable domain is SAVISQKPSRDICQRGTSLTIQCQVDSQVTMMFWYRQQPGQSLTLIATANQGSEATYESGFVIDKFPISRPNLTFSTLTVSNMSPEDSSIYLCSAQDRINQPQHFGDGTRLSIL.

In DNA form, the CDR3 reads TGTGCCAGCAGCCATTTAATGGGAGGGAACTATGGCTACACCTTC. Translating it yields CASSHLMGGNYGYTF. This chain joins TRBV7-9 and TRBJ1-2; D is ambiguous. Germline CDR1 SEHNR, CDR2 FQNEAQ (reference sequence). The CDR3 is 15 amino acids. Trimming cost V 5 bases and J 2 bases, with 15 bases left between them. The full variable domain, with the rest looked up from reference TRBV7-9 and TRBJ1-2, is DTGVSQNPRHKITKRGQNVTFRCDPISEHNRLYWYRQTLGQGPEFLTYFQNEAQLEKSRLLSDRFSAERPKGSFSTLEIQRTEQGDSAMYLCASSHLMGGNYGYTFGSGTRLTVV.

The chain combines TRBV28 with TRBJ2-7; 10 positions match TRBD2. The CDR3 runs 15 residues. Germline CDR1 and CDR2: MDHEN and SYDVKM. The junction had 8 bases not matched to a gene; V was cut back by 5 bases and J by 4 bases. CDR3 residues: CASSPTGLADYEQYF. CDR3 DNA: TGTGCCAGCAGTCCTACCGGACTAGCGGATTACGAGCAGTACTTC.

This clone showed up just a few times. The chain links TRBV10-1 to TRBJ2-7; 9 nucleotides match TRBD1. Germline lookup yields CDR1 WNHNN and CDR2 SYGVQD (reference sequence). This CDR3 has 15 residues. V lost 4 bases, J lost 2 bases, and 6 bases stayed unmatched. The CDR3 region is CASSASGTGTYEQYF. DNA for the CDR3: TGCGCCAGCAGTGCCTCCGGGACAGGGACCTACGAGCAGTACTTC.

V gene TRBV5-4 combines with J gene TRBJ2-2; D ambiguous. Trimming left V 4 bases short and J 4 bases short, with 11 bases between. Germline-derived CDR1 and CDR2 are SGHNT and YYREEE (reference sequence). The CDR3 consists of 14 residues. CDR3 bases: TGTGCCAGCAGCCCCTTTTCCGGCACCGGGGAGCTGTTTTTT. It yields the protein CASSPFSGTGELFF. Combining the CDR3 with reference TRBV5-4 and TRBJ2-2 gives the whole variable domain ETGVTQSPTHLIKTRGQQVTLRCSSQSGHNTVSWYQQALGQGPQFIFQYYREEENGRGNFPPRFSGLQFPNYSSELNVNALELDDSALYLCASSPFSGTGELFFGEGSRLTVL.

The chain is built from TRBV10-2 and TRBJ2-1, with 10 bases fitting TRBD2. The germline CDR1 and CDR2 sequences are WSHSY and SAAADI. V trimming: 7 bases; J trimming: 8 bases; junction bases outside the gene matches: 17. The CDR3 has 17 residues. CDR3 sequence: CASTLGPLAGVSHEQFF. In DNA form, the CDR3 reads TGCGCCAGCACCCTCGGCCCTCTAGCGGGAGTCTCGCATGAGCAGTTCTTC.

The chain joins TRBV9 to TRBJ1-1; D gene unclear. The CDR3 totals 15 residues. CDR1 is SGDLS, CDR2 YYNGEE, per germline. Trimming pared 3 bases from V and 2 bases from J, leaving 14 bases between. CDR3 nucleotides: TGTGCCAGCAGCGCCGTAAGGGTTGAAAACACTGAAGCTTTCTTT. Translation gives CASSAVRVENTEAFF.

This chain joins TRBV4-3 and TRBJ2-5, with D possibly matching TRBD2 (5 bases). V lost 3 bases to trimming and J lost 1 base, with 12 bases between them. Germline V gene data show CDR1 as LGHNA and CDR2 as YSLEER. The CDR3 consists of 15 residues. The CDR3 DNA follows: TGCGCCAGCAGCCAGTTCCGACTAACCCAAGAGACCCAGTACTTC. Residues: CASSQFRLTQETQYF.